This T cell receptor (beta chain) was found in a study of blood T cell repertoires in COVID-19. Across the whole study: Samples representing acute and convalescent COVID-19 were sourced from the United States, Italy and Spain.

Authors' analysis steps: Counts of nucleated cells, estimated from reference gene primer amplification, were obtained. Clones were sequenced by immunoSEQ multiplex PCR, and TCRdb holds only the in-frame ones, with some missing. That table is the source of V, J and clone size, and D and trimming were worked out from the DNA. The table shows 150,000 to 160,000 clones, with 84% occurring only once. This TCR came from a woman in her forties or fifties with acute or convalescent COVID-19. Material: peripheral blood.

This CDR3 is CASSFGASGSYEQYF. The CDR3 region has the DNA TGTGCCAGCAGCTTTGGGGCTAGCGGCTCCTACGAGCAGTACTTC. This chain links TRBV11-3 with TRBJ2-7; 7 nucleotides align to TRBD2. The V gene end was trimmed by 3 bases and the J gene end by 0 bases; junction bases not matched to a gene: 5. Per germline, CDR1 SGHNT and CDR2 YENEEA. There are 15 residues in the CDR3.